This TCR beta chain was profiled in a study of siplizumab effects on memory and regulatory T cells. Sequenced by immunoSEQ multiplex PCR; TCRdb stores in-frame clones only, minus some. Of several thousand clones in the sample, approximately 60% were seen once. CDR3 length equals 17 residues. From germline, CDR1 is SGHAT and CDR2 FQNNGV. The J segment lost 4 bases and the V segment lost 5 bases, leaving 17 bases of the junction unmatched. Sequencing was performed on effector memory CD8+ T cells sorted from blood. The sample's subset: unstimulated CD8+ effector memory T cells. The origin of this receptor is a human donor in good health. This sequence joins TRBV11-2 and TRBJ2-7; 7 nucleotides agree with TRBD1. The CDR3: CASSQDGVRDRVYEQYF. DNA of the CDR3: TGTGCCAGCAGCCAAGATGGGGTGAGAGACAGGGTATACGAGCAGTACTTC.